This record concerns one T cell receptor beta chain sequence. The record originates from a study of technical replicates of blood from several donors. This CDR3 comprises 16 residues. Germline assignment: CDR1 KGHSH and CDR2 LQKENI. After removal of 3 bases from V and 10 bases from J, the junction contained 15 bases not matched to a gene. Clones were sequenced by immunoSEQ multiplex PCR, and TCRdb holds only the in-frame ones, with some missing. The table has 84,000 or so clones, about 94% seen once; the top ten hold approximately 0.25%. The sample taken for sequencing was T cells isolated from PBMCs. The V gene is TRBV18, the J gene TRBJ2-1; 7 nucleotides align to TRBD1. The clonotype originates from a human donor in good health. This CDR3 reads CASSPKKGATISEQFF. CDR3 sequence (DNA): TGTGCCAGCTCACCTAAAAAGGGGGCAACGATCTCCGAGCAGTTCTTC. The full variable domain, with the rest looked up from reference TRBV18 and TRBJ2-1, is NAGVMQNPRHLVRRRGQEARLRCSPMKGHSHVYWYRQLPEEGLKFMVYLQKENIIDESGMPKERFSAEFPKEGPSILRIQQVVRGDSAAYFCASSPKKGATISEQFFGPGTRLTVL.